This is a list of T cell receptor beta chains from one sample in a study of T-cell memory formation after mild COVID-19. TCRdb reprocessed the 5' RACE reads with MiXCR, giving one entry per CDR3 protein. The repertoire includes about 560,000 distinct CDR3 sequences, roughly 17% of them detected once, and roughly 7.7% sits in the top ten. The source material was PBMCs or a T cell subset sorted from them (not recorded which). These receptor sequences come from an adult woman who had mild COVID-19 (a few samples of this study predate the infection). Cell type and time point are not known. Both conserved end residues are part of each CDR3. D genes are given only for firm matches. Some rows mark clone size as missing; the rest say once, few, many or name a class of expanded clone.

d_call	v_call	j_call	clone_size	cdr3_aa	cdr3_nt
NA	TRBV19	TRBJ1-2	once	CASEYYGYTF	TGTGCCTCCGAGTACTATGGCTACACCTTC
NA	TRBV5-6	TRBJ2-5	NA	CASSFSPGQETQYF	TGTGCCAGCAGCTTTTCCCCGGGCCAAGAGACCCAGTACTTC
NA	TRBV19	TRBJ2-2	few	CASSINPGELFF	TGTGCCAGTAGTATAAATCCCGGGGAGCTGTTTTTT
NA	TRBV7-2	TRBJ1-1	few	CASSTDSLNTEAFF	TGTGCCAGCAGTACTGACAGCTTGAACACTGAAGCTTTCTTT
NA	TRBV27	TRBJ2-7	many	CASSRLYTYEQYF	TGTGCCAGCAGTCGCCTTTACACCTACGAGCAGTACTTC
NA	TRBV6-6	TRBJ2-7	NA	CASRNEPTDSYEQYF	TGTGCCAGCAGAAACGAGCCGACAGACTCCTACGAGCAGTACTTC
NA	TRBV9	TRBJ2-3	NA	CASSVGGGGGTDTQYF	TGTGCCAGCAGCGTAGGAGGGGGAGGAGGAACAGATACGCAGTATTTT
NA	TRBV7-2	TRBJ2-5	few	CASSLSGLGGETQYF	TGTGCCAGCAGCCTCAGTGGACTAGGGGGAGAGACCCAGTACTTC
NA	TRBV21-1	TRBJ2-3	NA	CARSWKGGTSSTDTQYF	TGTGCCAGATCCTGGAAAGGGGGGACTAGTAGCACAGATACGCAGTATTTT
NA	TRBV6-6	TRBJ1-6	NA	CASRQQGGWSPLHF	TGTGCCAGCAGGCAACAGGGAGGGTGGTCACCCCTCCACTTT
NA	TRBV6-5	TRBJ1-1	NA	CASSGGLKNTEAFF	TGTGCCAGCAGTGGGGGACTGAAGAACACTGAAGCTTTCTTT
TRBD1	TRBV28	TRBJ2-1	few	CASSIRDRVYNEQFF	TGTGCCAGCAGTATCCGGGACAGGGTCTACAATGAGCAGTTCTTC
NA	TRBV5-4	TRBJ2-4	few	CASSSHVAKNIQYF	TGTGCCAGCAGCTCACACGTAGCCAAAAACATTCAGTACTTC
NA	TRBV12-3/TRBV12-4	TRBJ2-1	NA	CASSTVYREQFF	TGTGCCAGCAGTACAGTTTACCGGGAGCAGTTCTTC
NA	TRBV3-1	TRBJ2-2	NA	CASSLTSNTGELFF	TGTGCCAGCAGCCTAACATCGAACACCGGGGAGCTGTTTTTT
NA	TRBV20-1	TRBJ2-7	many	CSATKTGVSYEQYF	TGCAGTGCTACAAAGACAGGCGTCTCCTACGAGCAGTACTTC
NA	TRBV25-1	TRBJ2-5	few	CASSPTPGTTQYF	TGTGCCAGCAGCCCAACCCCCGGCACGACCCAGTACTTC
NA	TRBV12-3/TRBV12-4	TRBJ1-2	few	CASSLSFPGATFGYTF	TGTGCCAGCAGTTTATCTTTCCCGGGGGCGACTTTTGGCTACACCTTC
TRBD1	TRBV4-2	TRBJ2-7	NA	CASGSRDRKYEQYF	TGTGCCAGCGGCTCCCGGGACAGAAAGTACGAGCAGTACTTC
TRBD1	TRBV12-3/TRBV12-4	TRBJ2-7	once	CASTLGGTGDEQYF	TGTGCCAGCACCTTAGGCGGGACAGGAGACGAGCAGTACTTC
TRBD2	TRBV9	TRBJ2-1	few	CASSASGGAYEQFF	TGTGCCAGCAGCGCAAGCGGGGGGGCCTATGAGCAGTTCTTC
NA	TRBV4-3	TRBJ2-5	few	CASSQDWKQETQYF	TGCGCCAGCAGCCAAGATTGGAAGCAAGAGACCCAGTACTTC
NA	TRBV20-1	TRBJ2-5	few	CSARDATPEETQYF	TGCAGTGCTAGAGATGCGACCCCAGAGGAGACCCAGTACTTC
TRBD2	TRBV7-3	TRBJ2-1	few	CASSLTAASGSVAYNEQFF	TGTGCCAGCAGCTTAACTGCGGCTAGCGGGAGTGTCGCCTACAATGAGCAGTTCTTC
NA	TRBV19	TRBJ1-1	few	CASTKGGEYTEAFF	TGTGCCAGTACCAAGGGAGGGGAGTACACTGAAGCTTTCTTT
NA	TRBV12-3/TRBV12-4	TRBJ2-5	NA	CASSSQGAGQETQYF	TGTGCCAGCAGCTCACAGGGTGCGGGGCAAGAGACCCAGTACTTC
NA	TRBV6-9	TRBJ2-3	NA	CASTYGTPISTDTQYF	TGTGCCAGCACCTACGGGACCCCCATTTCCACAGATACGCAGTATTTT
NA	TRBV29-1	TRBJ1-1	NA	CSVEDRWRAGTEAFF	TGCAGCGTTGAAGATCGATGGAGGGCCGGGACTGAAGCTTTCTTT
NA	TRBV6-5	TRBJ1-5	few	CASNQPRQNQPQHF	TGTGCCAGCAATCAACCCAGGCAGAATCAGCCCCAGCATTTT
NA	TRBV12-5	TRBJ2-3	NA	CASGLVPEDTQYF	TGTGCTAGTGGTTTGGTTCCTGAGGACACGCAGTATTTT
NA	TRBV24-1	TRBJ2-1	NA	CATSGPRGEGVYNEQFF	TGTGCCACCAGTGGCCCCAGGGGGGAGGGCGTATACAATGAGCAGTTCTTC
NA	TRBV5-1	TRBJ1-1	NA	CASRGLSGDTEAFF	TGCGCCAGCAGAGGGCTTTCGGGGGACACTGAAGCTTTCTTT
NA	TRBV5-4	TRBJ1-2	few	CASSSSTANYGYTF	TGTGCCAGCAGCTCCTCGACAGCTAACTATGGCTACACCTTC
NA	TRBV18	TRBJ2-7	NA	CASSPAGSGYEQYF	TGTGCCAGCTCACCAGCCGGGAGCGGATACGAGCAGTACTTC
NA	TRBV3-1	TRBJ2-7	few	CASSQAWGRKQYF	TGTGCCAGCAGCCAAGCCTGGGGGCGGAAGCAGTACTTC
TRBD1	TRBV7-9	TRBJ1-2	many	CASSPGQNYGYTF	TGTGCCAGCAGCCCGGGACAGAACTATGGCTACACCTTC
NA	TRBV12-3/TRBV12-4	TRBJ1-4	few	CASSQGTTGNEKLFF	TGTGCCAGCAGTCAAGGGACAACTGGGAATGAAAAACTGTTTTTT
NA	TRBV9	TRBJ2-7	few	CASSVAAGNYYEQYF	TGTGCCAGCAGCGTAGCGGCGGGGAACTACTACGAGCAGTACTTC
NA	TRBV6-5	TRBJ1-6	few	CASSPGDGSPLHF	TGTGCCAGCAGCCCAGGGGATGGTTCACCCCTCCACTTT
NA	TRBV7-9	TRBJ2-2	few	CASSLGPPREELFF	TGTGCCAGCAGCTTAGGCCCCCCCCGTGAGGAGCTGTTTTTT
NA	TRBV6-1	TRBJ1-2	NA	CASSDRPQGRYGYTF	TGTGCCAGCAGTGATCGGCCCCAGGGGAGGTATGGCTACACCTTC
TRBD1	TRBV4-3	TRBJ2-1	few	CASSHWVPGQGLNEQFF	TGCGCCAGCAGCCACTGGGTACCGGGACAGGGATTAAATGAGCAGTTCTTC
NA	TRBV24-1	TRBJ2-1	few	CATSDLRGQFF	TGTGCCACCAGTGATTTGCGAGGGCAGTTCTTC
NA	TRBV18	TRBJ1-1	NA	CASSIAGANTEAFF	TGTGCCAGCTCAATAGCCGGCGCCAACACTGAAGCTTTCTTT
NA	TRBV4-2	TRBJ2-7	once	CASSQDASAPAYEQYF	TGTGCCAGCAGCCAAGATGCTAGCGCTCCAGCCTACGAGCAGTACTTC
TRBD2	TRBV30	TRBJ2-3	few	CAWYTGTSGRADTQYF	TGTGCCTGGTATACAGGGACTAGCGGGAGAGCAGATACGCAGTATTTT
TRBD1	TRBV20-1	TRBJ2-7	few	CSAPRGQTYEQYF	TGCAGTGCTCCAAGGGGGCAGACCTACGAGCAGTACTTC
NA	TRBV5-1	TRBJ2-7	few	CASSSGDPYSYEQYF	TGCGCCAGCAGCTCAGGGGACCCCTACTCCTACGAGCAGTACTTC
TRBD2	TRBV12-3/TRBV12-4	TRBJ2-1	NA	CASNLNLAGRRFF	TGTGCCAGCAACCTCAACCTAGCGGGCCGGCGATTCTTC
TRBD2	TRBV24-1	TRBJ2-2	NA	CATTRGGANTGELFF	TGTGCCACCACCCGGGGGGGGGCCAACACCGGGGAGCTGTTTTTT
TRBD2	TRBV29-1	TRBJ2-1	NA	CSVDTSGGVTYNEQFF	TGCAGCGTTGATACTAGCGGGGGTGTAACCTACAATGAGCAGTTCTTC
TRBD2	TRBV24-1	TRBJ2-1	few	CATSDPLRAGGYNEQFF	TGTGCCACCAGTGACCCCCTCCGAGCGGGAGGATACAATGAGCAGTTCTTC
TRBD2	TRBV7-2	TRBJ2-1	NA	CASSTASGTYNEQFF	TGTGCCAGCAGCACTGCTAGCGGGACCTACAATGAGCAGTTCTTC
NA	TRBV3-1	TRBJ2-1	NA	CASSQVLYEQFF	TGTGCCAGCAGCCAAGTTCTCTATGAGCAGTTCTTC
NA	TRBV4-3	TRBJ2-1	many	CASSQEGDASYNEQFF	TGCGCCAGCAGCCAAGAGGGGGACGCATCCTACAATGAGCAGTTCTTC
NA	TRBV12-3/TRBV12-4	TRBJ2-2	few	CASRVTGTYTGELFF	TGTGCCAGCAGGGTGACAGGCACCTACACCGGGGAGCTGTTTTTT
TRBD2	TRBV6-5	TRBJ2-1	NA	CASSYGSGGSYNEQFF	TGTGCCAGCAGTTACGGGAGCGGGGGGTCCTACAATGAGCAGTTCTTC
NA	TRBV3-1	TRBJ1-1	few	CASSQHRATEAFF	TGTGCCAGCAGCCAACACAGGGCCACTGAAGCTTTCTTT
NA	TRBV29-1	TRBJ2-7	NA	CSVDSLGGINEQYF	TGCAGCGTTGATTCCCTAGGCGGGATTAACGAGCAGTACTTC
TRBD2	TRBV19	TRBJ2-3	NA	CASSQTSAERDTQYF	TGTGCCAGTAGTCAGACTAGCGCCGAGAGGGATACGCAGTATTTT